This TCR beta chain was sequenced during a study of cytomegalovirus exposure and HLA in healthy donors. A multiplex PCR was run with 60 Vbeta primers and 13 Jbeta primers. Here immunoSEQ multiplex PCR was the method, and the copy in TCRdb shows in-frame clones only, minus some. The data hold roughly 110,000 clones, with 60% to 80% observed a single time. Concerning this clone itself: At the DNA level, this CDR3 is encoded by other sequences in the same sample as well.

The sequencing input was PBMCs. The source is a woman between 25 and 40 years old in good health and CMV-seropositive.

CDR3 bases: TGTGCCAGCAGCCGTCGAACCCAGGGAAAACTGTTTTTT. Amino acid sequence: CASSRRTQGKLFF. This chain links TRBV9 with TRBJ1-4; possible D gene TRBD1, 5 bases. V shed 4 bases and J shed 10 bases, with 14 bases lying between them. The V gene's germline CDR1 is SGDLS and CDR2 YYNGEE. CDR3 size: 13 residues.